This is a list of T cell receptor beta chains from one sample in a study of blood T cell repertoires in COVID-19. Clones were sequenced by immunoSEQ multiplex PCR, and TCRdb holds only the in-frame ones, with some missing. The top ten hold approximately 6.2% of the sample, which has about 200,000 clones, just under 90% seen once. Sequenced sample: peripheral blood. The source is a man aged 60 to 69 who had recovered from COVID-19. CDR3s include the opening cysteine and the closing phenylalanine or tryptophan. Each record gives: V gene, clone size, D gene, J gene, CDR3 DNA, CDR3 protein. The D gene is left open where the match is weak. Not all rows give a size; the values are once, few, many and, for expanded clones, a class.

>TRBV18|-|-|TRBJ2-5
TGTGCCAGCTCACCACGCAGGGGAGACCAAGAGACCCAGTACTTC
CASSPRRGDQETQYF
>TRBV11-2|-|-|TRBJ2-2
TGTGCCAGCAAATGGGCAGGGAATACCGGGGAGCTGTTTTTT
CASKWAGNTGELFF
>TRBV28|-|TRBD1|TRBJ1-6
TGTGCCAGCAGTTCATTCCCGGGACAGGGGTATTCACCCCTCCACTTT
CASSSFPGQGYSPLHF
>TRBV3-1/TRBV3-2|-|-|TRBJ1-5
TGTGCCAGCAGCCCCGGGGGGGCGATGCATCAGCCCCAGCATTTT
CASSPGGAMHQPQHF
>TRBV5-1|-|-|TRBJ2-1
TGCGCCAGCAGCTTGGGACTGTCTTTGGGTGAGCAGTTCTTC
CASSLGLSLGEQFF
>TRBV25-1|-|TRBD1|TRBJ1-2
TGTGCCAGCAGCTTTGGGACAGCCACTAACTATGGCTACACCTTC
CASSFGTATNYGYTF
>TRBV6-4|-|TRBD1|TRBJ1-4
TGTGCCAGCAGTGACCCGGGACAGGGAAGGGGACCTGCAACTAATGAAAAACTGTTTTTT
CASSDPGQGRGPATNEKLFF
>TRBV5-6|-|-|TRBJ1-3
TGTGCCAGCAGCTTACCCGAAACAGGGTCTGGAAACACCATATATTTT
CASSLPETGSGNTIYF
>TRBV6-2/TRBV6-3|once|TRBD1|TRBJ1-5
TGTGCCAGCAGTAGGACAGGTGGGGGATTTAGCAATCAGCCCCAGCATTTT
CASSRTGGGFSNQPQHF
>TRBV4-1|-|-|TRBJ1-1
TGCGCCAGCAGCCAAATACCGACAGACCTAAAGGACACTGAAGCTTTCTTT
CASSQIPTDLKDTEAFF
>TRBV5-1|-|-|TRBJ2-7
TGCGCCAGCAGCCCCTATGGACAGTTTGGTTCTCCTGGCGAGCAGTACTTC
CASSPYGQFGSPGEQYF
>TRBV12-3/TRBV12-4|once|-|TRBJ2-2
TGTGCCAGCAGGCGTACAGGAGACGGGGAGCTGTTTTTT
CASRRTGDGELFF